The entry below gives a single T cell receptor beta chain sequence along with its context. Its specificity is not known. Germline CDR1 reads MNHEY; CDR2 reads SVGAGI. The V end was cut by 0 bases, the J end by 0 bases, with 11 bases between. The CDR3 totals 16 residues. These data belong to a study of T cell repertoires in cytomegalovirus infection. Study-wide background: HLA-B-restricted CMV epitopes that are well studied were used alongside recently identified HLA-C-restricted ones.

TCRdb re-derived calls from the reads in MiXCR, one entry per CDR3 protein. The sample carries roughly 220,000 distinct CDR3 sequences, around two fifths recorded once. Broader study findings: Dominant in the ex vivo response were TCR beta clonotypes restricted by HLA-C and specific for CMV.

The chain combines TRBV6-5 with TRBJ1-2, with TRBD1 as a possible D gene (6 bases). This material consisted of CD8+ T cells from cultured PBMCs, taken from culture after CMV antigen stimulation. The receptor was isolated from a human donor in good health (CMV status not recorded). Some clones in this sample may be carry-over from other donors' samples. CDR3 in amino acids: CASSYSTGHPNYGYTF. The CDR3 DNA reads TGTGCCAGCAGTTACTCGACAGGCCATCCTAACTATGGCTACACCTTC.